The present T cell receptor (beta chain) was sequenced within a study of blood T cell repertoires in COVID-19. Study overall: Sites in the United States, Italy and Spain provided acute and convalescent COVID-19 samples. Nucleic acid was either cDNA or gDNA, and it came from T cells, B-cell-depleted T cells, or PBMCs.

The CDR3 is 12 residues long. Per the germline V gene, CDR1 is LNHDA and CDR2 is SQIVND (reference sequence). The V end lost 7 bases, the J end lost 1 base, and 6 bases lay between the germline ends. This clone was found once. Assay used: immunoSEQ multiplex PCR; TCRdb lists only in-frame clones, some missing. The sample includes about 220,000 clones, less than 85% of them seen just once. Specimen: peripheral blood. This clonotype was obtained from a woman in her sixties or seventies with acute or convalescent COVID-19. The chain combines TRBV19 with TRBJ2-3; D is unclear. Here the CDR3 reads CASTFGTDTQYF. The CDR3 coding sequence is TGTGCCAGTACTTTCGGCACAGATACGCAGTATTTT.